This T cell receptor (beta chain) was sequenced during a study of T cells in narcolepsy. Repertoires were generated with immunoSEQ multiplex PCR, while TCRdb's copy carries only in-frame clones and drops some. The sample carries some 32,000 clones, over 70% recorded once. The study, taken as a whole, reports: Comparing one patient's CSF and blood CD4+ clonotypes highlighted HCRT- and TRIB2-specific autoreactive clonotypes.

The V gene lost 7 bases and the J gene lost 4 bases, with 12 bases spanning the gap. Germline CDR1 and CDR2: PRHDT and FYEKMQ (reference sequence). This CDR3 contains 13 residues. Concerning this clone: The target antigen is unknown.

The gene calls are TRBV13 and TRBJ2-3, with D possibly called TRBD1 or TRBD2 (6 bases each). This TCR was recovered from a human donor in good health. Sequencing input: memory (CD45RA-) CD4+ T cells from blood. The CDR3 bases are TGTGCCAGCACCACCGGGGGCCCAGATACGCAGTATTTT. This sequence encodes CASTTGGPDTQYF.